This T cell receptor (beta chain) came from a study of cytomegalovirus exposure and HLA in healthy donors. As concerns this clone: Its target is not known.

Study-wide results and limits: Overall, roughly 150 TCR beta chains were annotated as cytomegalovirus-associated.

Germline CDR1 is LGHNT and CDR2 is FRNRAP. V was pared by 6 bases and J by 5 bases, with 11 bases between. The CDR3 runs to 13 residues. It was with 60 Vbeta and 13 Jbeta primers that the PCR ran. Using immunoSEQ multiplex PCR, the repertoire was profiled, and TCRdb retains in-frame clones only, with some absent. The sample has 85,000 to 100,000 clones, roughly four fifths seen once. This chain joins TRBV12-5 and TRBJ1-5; no firm D call. Sequencing was done on a sample of PBMCs. The receptor's source is a female donor in good health and CMV-seropositive. The CDR3 loop reads CASGRVGDQPQHF. The CDR3 DNA reads TGTGCTAGTGGGAGGGTTGGCGATCAGCCCCAGCATTTT.